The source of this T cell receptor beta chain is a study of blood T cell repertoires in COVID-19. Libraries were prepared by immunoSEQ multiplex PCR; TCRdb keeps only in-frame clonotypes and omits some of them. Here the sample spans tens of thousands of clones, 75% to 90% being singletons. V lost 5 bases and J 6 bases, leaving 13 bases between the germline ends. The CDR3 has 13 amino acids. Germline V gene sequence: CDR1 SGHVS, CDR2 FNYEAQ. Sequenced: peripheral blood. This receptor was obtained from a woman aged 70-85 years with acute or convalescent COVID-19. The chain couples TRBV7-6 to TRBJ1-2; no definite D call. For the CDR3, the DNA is TGTGCCAGCAGCCCCACCCCCGGGGATGGCTACACCTTC. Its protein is CASSPTPGDGYTF.